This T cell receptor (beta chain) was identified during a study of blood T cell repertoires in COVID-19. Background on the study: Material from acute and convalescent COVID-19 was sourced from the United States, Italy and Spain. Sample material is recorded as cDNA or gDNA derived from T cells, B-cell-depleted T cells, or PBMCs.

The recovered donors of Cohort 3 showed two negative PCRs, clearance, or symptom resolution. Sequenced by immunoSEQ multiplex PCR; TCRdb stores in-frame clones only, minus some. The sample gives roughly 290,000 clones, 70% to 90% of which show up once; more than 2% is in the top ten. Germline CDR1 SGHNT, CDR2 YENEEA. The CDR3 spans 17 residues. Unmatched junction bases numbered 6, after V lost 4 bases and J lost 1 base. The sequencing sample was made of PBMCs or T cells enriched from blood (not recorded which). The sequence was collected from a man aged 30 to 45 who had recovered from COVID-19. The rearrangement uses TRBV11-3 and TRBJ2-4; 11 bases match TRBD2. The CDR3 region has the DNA TGTGCCAGCAGCTCAGCGACTAGCGGGGTGGCCAAAAACATTCAGTACTTC. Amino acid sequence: CASSSATSGVAKNIQYF.